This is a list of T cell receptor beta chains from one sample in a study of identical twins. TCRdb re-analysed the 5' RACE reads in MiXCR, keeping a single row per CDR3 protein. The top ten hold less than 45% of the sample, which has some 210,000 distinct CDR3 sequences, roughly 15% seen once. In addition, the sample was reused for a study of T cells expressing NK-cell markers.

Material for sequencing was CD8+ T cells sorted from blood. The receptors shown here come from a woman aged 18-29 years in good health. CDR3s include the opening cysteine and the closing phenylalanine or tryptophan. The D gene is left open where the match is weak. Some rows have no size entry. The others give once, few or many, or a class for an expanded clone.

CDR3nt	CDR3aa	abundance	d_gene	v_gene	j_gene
TGTGCCAGCAGTTTAGTGGGACTAGCCGCAGATACGCAGTATTTT	CASSLVGLAADTQYF	few	TRBD2	TRBV12-3/TRBV12-4	TRBJ2-3
TGTGCCAGCACCCAGGGGGTCGAGCAGTACTTC	CASTQGVEQYF	.	TRBD1	TRBV27	TRBJ2-7
TGCGCCAGCAGTTCGACGACTAGCGGGACCGACAATGAGCAGTTCTTC	CASSSTTSGTDNEQFF	.	TRBD2	TRBV5-1	TRBJ2-1
TGTGCCAGCAGCTTATTAGGGACTATCGTTACAGATACGCAGTATTTT	CASSLLGTIVTDTQYF	.	TRBD2	TRBV7-2	TRBJ2-3
TGTGCCACCAGTGATGGGAACACTGAAGCTTTCTTT	CATSDGNTEAFF	many	.	TRBV24-1	TRBJ1-1
TGTGCCAGCAGCCCCGACCGATACACCGGGGAGCTGTTTTTT	CASSPDRYTGELFF	few	.	TRBV5-5	TRBJ2-2
TGCAGCGGGGCAGGGGCGAACACCGGGGAGCTGTTTTTT	CSGAGANTGELFF	few	.	TRBV29-1	TRBJ2-2
TGTGCCAGCAGTGAAAATAGCGAGACCCAGTACTTC	CASSENSETQYF	.	.	TRBV25-1	TRBJ2-5
TGTGCCAGCAGCCAAGAGGCGGGGGGGGCCTACGAGCAGTACTTC	CASSQEAGGAYEQYF	.	TRBD2	TRBV4-2	TRBJ2-7
TGTGCCAGCAGCCCCGACAGTCTCACTGAAGCTTTCTTT	CASSPDSLTEAFF	.	.	TRBV7-9	TRBJ1-1
TGCAGCGTCCGAAAAAACATTCAGTACTTC	CSVRKNIQYF	many	.	TRBV29-1	TRBJ2-4
TGTGCCAGCATCTTAGGGCTAGGCTACGAGCAGTACTTC	CASILGLGYEQYF	.	.	TRBV7-9	TRBJ2-7
TGTGCCAGCAGCTTACCACTTAGCGGGGGGCCAGAGACCCAGTACTTC	CASSLPLSGGPETQYF	few	TRBD2	TRBV7-9	TRBJ2-5
TGTGCCAGCAGGGAGGGCTATAGCCAAAACATTCAGTACTTC	CASREGYSQNIQYF	.	.	TRBV6-1	TRBJ2-4
TGCAGCGGGAGGAGCTCTAGCACAGATACGCAGTATTTT	CSGRSSSTDTQYF	few	.	TRBV29-1	TRBJ2-3
TGTGCCAGCAGTTTAATAACTAGCGGGAGCAGTTCGACGCAGTATTTT	CASSLITSGSSSTQYF	once	TRBD2	TRBV27	TRBJ2-3
TGTGCCAGCAGCTTAGCGCCGTGGAGCATCTATGGCTACACCTTC	CASSLAPWSIYGYTF	few	.	TRBV7-8	TRBJ1-2
TGTGCCAGCAGCCCCCCGACAGGCGATACGCAGTATTTT	CASSPPTGDTQYF	.	.	TRBV7-9	TRBJ2-3
TGTGCCACCAGTGATTCGCGACAGCAACCTTATGGCTACACCTTC	CATSDSRQQPYGYTF	.	.	TRBV24-1	TRBJ1-2
TGTGCCAGCAGCTTGATTTTCGAAGAGACCCAGTACTTC	CASSLIFEETQYF	few	.	TRBV5-5	TRBJ2-5
TGTGCCAGCAGCTTGACCCAGGGAACCGGAAACACCATATATTTT	CASSLTQGTGNTIYF	few	.	TRBV7-9	TRBJ1-3
TGTGCCAGCAGTTTATCAGCAGGCAACTCCTACGAGCAGTACTTC	CASSLSAGNSYEQYF	.	.	TRBV27	TRBJ2-7
TGTGCCAGCAGCCAAGTTGGGAAACCTGATGAGCAGTTCTTC	CASSQVGKPDEQFF	.	.	TRBV3-1	TRBJ2-1
TGCAGCGTTGAAAACCGATTCTATGGCTACACCTTC	CSVENRFYGYTF	few	.	TRBV29-1	TRBJ1-2
TGTGCCAGCAGTCGGGGCTACTATGAGCAGTTCTTC	CASSRGYYEQFF	.	.	TRBV12-3/TRBV12-4	TRBJ2-1
TGTGCCAGCAGCTCCCTCGGGACTAGGGATGATCATGAGCAGTTCTTC	CASSSLGTRDDHEQFF	few	TRBD2	TRBV11-2	TRBJ2-1
TGTGCCAGCAGCTTGATGACTGGGGAGCAGTACTTC	CASSLMTGEQYF	.	.	TRBV7-6	TRBJ2-7
TGTGCTATAGTTAGTGAGACGGGAGCGGCTGAGCAGTTCTTC	CAIVSETGAAEQFF	.	.	TRBV12-5	TRBJ2-1
TGTGCCAGCAGTTTAGGCGCGGGTCACACTGAAGCTTTCTTT	CASSLGAGHTEAFF	few	.	TRBV12-3/TRBV12-4	TRBJ1-1
TGCAGTGCCAGCGGGGGGGCGCGTGGCTACACCTTC	CSASGGARGYTF	many	.	TRBV20-1	TRBJ1-2
TGTGCCAGCAGCTTAGCCGGGACTAGCCGAACCTACGAGCAGTACTTC	CASSLAGTSRTYEQYF	.	TRBD2	TRBV7-2	TRBJ2-7
TGTGCCAGCAGTTCTCTAACAGGCACTGAAGCTTTCTTT	CASSSLTGTEAFF	few	.	TRBV6-6	TRBJ1-1
TGTGCCAGCAGCTTAGCAGCAGGGTCGAAGACTGAAGCTTTCTTT	CASSLAAGSKTEAFF	few	.	TRBV7-2	TRBJ1-1
TGTGCCAGCAGCCAAACTTTGTCGCACGAGCAGTACTTC	CASSQTLSHEQYF	few	.	TRBV7-9	TRBJ2-7
TGTGCCAGCAGCGTACAATACGAGCAGTACTTC	CASSVQYEQYF	few	.	TRBV13	TRBJ2-7
TGTGCCAGCAGTTACTCCTGGGGGCCAGATACGCAGTATTTT	CASSYSWGPDTQYF	.	.	TRBV6-5	TRBJ2-3
TGTGCCAGCAGTTCCGCGGGAGGCGTCTACGAGCAGTACTTC	CASSSAGGVYEQYF	.	TRBD2	TRBV27	TRBJ2-7
TGCAGCGTTGGGACAGGGATTGAAGAGACCCAGTACTTC	CSVGTGIEETQYF	few	TRBD1	TRBV29-1	TRBJ2-5
TGTGCCTGGAGTGTATCAGGGGGCGAGCAGTACTTC	CAWSVSGGEQYF	.	TRBD1	TRBV30	TRBJ2-7
TGTGCCAGCAGCAACGTCGGGGATGAGCAGTTCTTC	CASSNVGDEQFF	few	.	TRBV21-1	TRBJ2-1
TGCAGTGCTAGAGGGAGACTAGCCGGGGAGCTGTTTTTT	CSARGRLAGELFF	.	.	TRBV20-1	TRBJ2-2
TGCGCCAGCAGCCGCTTGGGGCGGACACGGGGAGACACCATATATTTT	CASSRLGRTRGDTIYF	few	.	TRBV4-1	TRBJ1-3
TGCAGTGCTAGGGTACATGGCCAAGAGACCCAGTACTTC	CSARVHGQETQYF	.	.	TRBV20-1	TRBJ2-5
TGTGCCAGCAGCCTCCGGACGGAGACCCAGTACTTC	CASSLRTETQYF	.	.	TRBV13	TRBJ2-5
TGCGCCAGCAGCTTGGCCGGGGACAGCTATAGCAATCAGCCCCAGCATTTT	CASSLAGDSYSNQPQHF	few	TRBD1	TRBV5-1	TRBJ1-5
TGTGCCAGCAGCGGATTAACAGGGGGGAACACTGAAGCTTTCTTT	CASSGLTGGNTEAFF	few	TRBD1	TRBV9	TRBJ1-1
TGCGCCAGCAGCTTGAGACAGGGGTGGTACGAGCAGTACTTC	CASSLRQGWYEQYF	many	TRBD1	TRBV5-1	TRBJ2-7
TGTGCCAGCAGTTATCGTGCTAGCGGAACAGATACGCAGTATTTT	CASSYRASGTDTQYF	.	TRBD2	TRBV6-2/TRBV6-3	TRBJ2-3
TGTGCCAGCAGTGACGAAGGTCATCTAGGGTCCTACAATGAGCAGTTCTTC	CASSDEGHLGSYNEQFF	.	.	TRBV6-4	TRBJ2-1